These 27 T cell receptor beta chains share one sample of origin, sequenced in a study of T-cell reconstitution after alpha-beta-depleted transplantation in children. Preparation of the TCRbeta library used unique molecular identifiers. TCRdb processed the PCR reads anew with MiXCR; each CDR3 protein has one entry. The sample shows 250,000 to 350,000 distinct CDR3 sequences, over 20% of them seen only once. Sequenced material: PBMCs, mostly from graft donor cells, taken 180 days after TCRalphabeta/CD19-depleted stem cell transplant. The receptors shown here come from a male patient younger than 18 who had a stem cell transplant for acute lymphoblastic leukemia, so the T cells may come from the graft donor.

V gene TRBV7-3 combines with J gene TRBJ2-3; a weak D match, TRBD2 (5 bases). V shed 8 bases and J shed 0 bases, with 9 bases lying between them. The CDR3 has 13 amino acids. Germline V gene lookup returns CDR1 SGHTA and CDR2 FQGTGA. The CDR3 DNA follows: TGTGCCAGCCGGGAACTAAGCACAGATACGCAGTATTTT. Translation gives CASRELSTDTQYF.

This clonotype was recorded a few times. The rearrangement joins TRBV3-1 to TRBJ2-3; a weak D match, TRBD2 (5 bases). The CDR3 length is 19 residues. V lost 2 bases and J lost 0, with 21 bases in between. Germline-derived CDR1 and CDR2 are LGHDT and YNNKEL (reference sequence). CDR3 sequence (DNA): TGTGCCAGCAGCCAACGCCAGCTAGCCCCCCTTTATAGCACAGATACGCAGTATTTT. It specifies CASSQRQLAPLYSTDTQYF.

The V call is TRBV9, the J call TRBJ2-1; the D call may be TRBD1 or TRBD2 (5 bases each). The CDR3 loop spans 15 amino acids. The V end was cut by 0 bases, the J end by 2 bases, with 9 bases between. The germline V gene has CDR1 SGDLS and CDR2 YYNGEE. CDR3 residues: CASSVEGSPYNEQFF. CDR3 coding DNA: TGTGCCAGCAGCGTAGAGGGGAGTCCCTACAATGAGCAGTTCTTC.

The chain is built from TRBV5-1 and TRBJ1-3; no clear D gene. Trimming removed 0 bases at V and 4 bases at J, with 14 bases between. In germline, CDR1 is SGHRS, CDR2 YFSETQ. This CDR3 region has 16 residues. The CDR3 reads CASSLEAGDVGNTIYF. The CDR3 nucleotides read TGCGCCAGCAGCTTGGAGGCAGGCGACGTCGGAAACACCATATATTTT.

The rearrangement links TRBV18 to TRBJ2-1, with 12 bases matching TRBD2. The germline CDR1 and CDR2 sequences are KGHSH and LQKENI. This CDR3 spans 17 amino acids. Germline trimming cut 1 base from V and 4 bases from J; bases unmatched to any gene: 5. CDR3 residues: CASSPRTSGILYNEQFF. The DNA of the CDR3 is TGTGCCAGCTCACCACGGACTAGCGGGATTTTATACAATGAGCAGTTCTTC.

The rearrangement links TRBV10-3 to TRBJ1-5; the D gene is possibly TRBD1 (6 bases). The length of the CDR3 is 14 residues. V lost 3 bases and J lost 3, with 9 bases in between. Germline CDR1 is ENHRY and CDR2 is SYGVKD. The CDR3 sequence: CAISDQGHNQPQHF. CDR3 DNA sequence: TGTGCCATCAGTGATCAGGGACACAATCAGCCCCAGCATTTT.

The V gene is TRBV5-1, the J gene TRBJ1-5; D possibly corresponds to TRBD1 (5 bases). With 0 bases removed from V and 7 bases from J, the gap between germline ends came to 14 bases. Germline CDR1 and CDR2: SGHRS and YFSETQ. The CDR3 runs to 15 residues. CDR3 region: CASSLVPGTGQPQHF. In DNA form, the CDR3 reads TGCGCCAGCAGCTTGGTTCCCGGGACGGGACAGCCCCAGCATTTT.

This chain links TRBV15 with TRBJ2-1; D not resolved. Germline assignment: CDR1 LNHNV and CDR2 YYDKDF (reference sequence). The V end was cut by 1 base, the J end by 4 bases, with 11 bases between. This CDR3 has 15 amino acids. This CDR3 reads CATSRAQVFYNEQFF. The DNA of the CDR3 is TGTGCCACCAGCAGAGCGCAGGTTTTTTACAATGAGCAGTTCTTC.

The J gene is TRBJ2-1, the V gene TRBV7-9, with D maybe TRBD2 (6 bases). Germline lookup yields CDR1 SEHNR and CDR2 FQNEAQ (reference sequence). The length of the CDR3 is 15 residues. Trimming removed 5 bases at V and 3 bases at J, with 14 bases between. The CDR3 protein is CASSTRLGNYNEQFF. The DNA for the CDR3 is TGTGCCAGCAGCACAAGACTAGGGAACTACAATGAGCAGTTCTTC. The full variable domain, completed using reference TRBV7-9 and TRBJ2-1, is DTGVSQNPRHKITKRGQNVTFRCDPISEHNRLYWYRQTLGQGPEFLTYFQNEAQLEKSRLLSDRFSAERPKGSFSTLEIQRTEQGDSAMYLCASSTRLGNYNEQFFGPGTRLTVL.

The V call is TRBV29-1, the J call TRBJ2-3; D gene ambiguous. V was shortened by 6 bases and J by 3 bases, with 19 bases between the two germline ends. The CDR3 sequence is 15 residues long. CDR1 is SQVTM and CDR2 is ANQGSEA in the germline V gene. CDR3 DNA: TGCAGCGTCTCTGCCCGAGCGAGGATGACAGATACGCAGTATTTT. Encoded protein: CSVSARARMTDTQYF.

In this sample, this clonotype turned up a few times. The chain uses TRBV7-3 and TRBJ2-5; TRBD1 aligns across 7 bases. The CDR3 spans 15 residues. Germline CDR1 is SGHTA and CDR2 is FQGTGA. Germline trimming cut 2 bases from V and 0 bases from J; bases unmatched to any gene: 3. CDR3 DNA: TGTGCCAGCAGCTTAGCCGGGACAGACCAAGAGACCCAGTACTTC. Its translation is CASSLAGTDQETQYF. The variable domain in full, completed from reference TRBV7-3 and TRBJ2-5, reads GAGVSQTPSNKVTEKGKYVELRCDPISGHTALYWYRQSLGQGPEFLIYFQGTGAADDSGLPNDRFFAVRPEGSVSTLKIQRTERGDSAVYLCASSLAGTDQETQYFGPGTRLLVL.

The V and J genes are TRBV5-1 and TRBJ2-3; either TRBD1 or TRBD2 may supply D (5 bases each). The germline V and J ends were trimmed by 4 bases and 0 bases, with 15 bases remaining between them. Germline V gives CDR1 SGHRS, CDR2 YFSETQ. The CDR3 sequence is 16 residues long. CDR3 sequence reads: CASSLRVGDSTDTQYF. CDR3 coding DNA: TGCGCCAGCAGCCTTAGAGTGGGGGATAGCACAGATACGCAGTATTTT.

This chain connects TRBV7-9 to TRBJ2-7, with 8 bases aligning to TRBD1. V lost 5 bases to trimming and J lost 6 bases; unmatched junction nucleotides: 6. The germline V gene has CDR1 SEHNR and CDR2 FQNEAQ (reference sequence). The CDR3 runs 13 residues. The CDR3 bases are TGTGCCAGCAGCCGGACAGGGAATGCCGAGCAGTACTTC. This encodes CASSRTGNAEQYF. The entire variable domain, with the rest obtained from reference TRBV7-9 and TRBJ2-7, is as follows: DTGVSQNPRHKITKRGQNVTFRCDPISEHNRLYWYRQTLGQGPEFLTYFQNEAQLEKSRLLSDRFSAERPKGSFSTLEIQRTEQGDSAMYLCASSRTGNAEQYFGPGTRLTVT.

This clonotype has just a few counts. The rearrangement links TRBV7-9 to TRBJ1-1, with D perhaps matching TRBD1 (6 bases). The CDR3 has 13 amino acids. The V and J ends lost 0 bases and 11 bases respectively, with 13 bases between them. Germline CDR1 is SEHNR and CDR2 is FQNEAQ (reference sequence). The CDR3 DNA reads TGTGCCAGCAGCTTAGCTAACGGCAGGGGCGCTTTCTTT. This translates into CASSLANGRGAFF.

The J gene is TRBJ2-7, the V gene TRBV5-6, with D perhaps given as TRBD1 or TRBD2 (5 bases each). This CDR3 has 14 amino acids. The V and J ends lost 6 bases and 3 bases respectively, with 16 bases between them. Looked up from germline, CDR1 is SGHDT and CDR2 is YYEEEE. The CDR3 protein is CASTNMGRIYEQYF. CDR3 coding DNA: TGTGCCAGCACCAACATGGGACGGATCTACGAGCAGTACTTC.

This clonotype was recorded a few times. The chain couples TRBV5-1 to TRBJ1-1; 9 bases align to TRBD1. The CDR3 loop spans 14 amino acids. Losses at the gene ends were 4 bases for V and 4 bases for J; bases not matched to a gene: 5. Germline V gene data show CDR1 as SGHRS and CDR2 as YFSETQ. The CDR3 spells CASSLTGGITEAFF. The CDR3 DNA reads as TGCGCCAGCAGCCTGACAGGGGGTATCACTGAAGCTTTCTTT. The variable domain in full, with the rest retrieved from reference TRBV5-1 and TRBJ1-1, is KAGVTQTPRYLIKTRGQQVTLSCSPISGHRSVSWYQQTPGQGLQFLFEYFSETQRNKGNFPGRFSGRQFSNSRSEMNVSTLELGDSALYLCASSLTGGITEAFFGQGTRLTVV.

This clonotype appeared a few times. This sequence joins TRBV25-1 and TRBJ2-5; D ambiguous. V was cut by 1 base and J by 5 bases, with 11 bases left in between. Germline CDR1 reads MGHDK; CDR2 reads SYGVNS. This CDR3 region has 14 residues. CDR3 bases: TGTGCCAGCAGTGAATCCCAGTCCGGGGAGACCCAGTACTTC. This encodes CASSESQSGETQYF. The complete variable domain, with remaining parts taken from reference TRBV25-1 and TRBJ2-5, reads EADIYQTPRYLVIGTGKKITLECSQTMGHDKMYWYQQDPGMELHLIHYSYGVNSTEKGDLSSESTVSRIRTEHFPLTLESARPSHTSQYLCASSESQSGETQYFGPGTRLLVL.

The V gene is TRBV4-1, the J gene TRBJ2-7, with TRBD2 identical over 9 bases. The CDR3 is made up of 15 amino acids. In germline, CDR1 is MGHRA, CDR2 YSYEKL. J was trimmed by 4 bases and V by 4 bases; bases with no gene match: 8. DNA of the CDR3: TGCGCCAGCAGCCTACCCGGGACTAGCATGTACGAGCAGTACTTC. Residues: CASSLPGTSMYEQYF.

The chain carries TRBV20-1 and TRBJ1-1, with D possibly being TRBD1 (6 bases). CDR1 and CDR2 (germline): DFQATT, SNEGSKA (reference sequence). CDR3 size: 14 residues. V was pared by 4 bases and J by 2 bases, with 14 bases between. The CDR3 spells CSATLSRGNTEAFF. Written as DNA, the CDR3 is TGCAGTGCTACTCTTAGCAGGGGTAACACTGAAGCTTTCTTT.

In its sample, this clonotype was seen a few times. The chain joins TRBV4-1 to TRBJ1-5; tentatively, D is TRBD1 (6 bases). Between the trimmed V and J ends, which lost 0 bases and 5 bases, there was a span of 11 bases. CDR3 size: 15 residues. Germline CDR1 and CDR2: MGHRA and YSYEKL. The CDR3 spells CASSQDHREHQPQHF. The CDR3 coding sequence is TGCGCCAGCAGCCAAGATCACAGGGAACATCAGCCCCAGCATTTT.

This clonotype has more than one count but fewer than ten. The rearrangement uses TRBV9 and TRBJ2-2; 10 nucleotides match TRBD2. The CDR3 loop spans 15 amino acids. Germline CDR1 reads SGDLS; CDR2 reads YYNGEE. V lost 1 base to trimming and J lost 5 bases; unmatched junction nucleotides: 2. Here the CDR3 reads CASSVRSGGTGELFF. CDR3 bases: TGTGCCAGCAGCGTACGTAGCGGGGGGACCGGGGAGCTGTTTTTT. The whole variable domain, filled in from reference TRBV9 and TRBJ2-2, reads DSGVTQTPKHLITATGQRVTLRCSPRSGDLSVYWYQQSLDQGLQFLIQYYNGEERAKGNILERFSAQQFPDLHSELNLSSLELGDSALYFCASSVRSGGTGELFFGEGSRLTVL.

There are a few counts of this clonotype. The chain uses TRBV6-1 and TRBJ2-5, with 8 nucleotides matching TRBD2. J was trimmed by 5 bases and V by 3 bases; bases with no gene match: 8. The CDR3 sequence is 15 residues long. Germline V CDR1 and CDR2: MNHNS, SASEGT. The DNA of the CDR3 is TGTGCCAGCAGTGATCCCGGGACTAGTTGGGAGACCCAGTACTTC. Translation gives CASSDPGTSWETQYF.

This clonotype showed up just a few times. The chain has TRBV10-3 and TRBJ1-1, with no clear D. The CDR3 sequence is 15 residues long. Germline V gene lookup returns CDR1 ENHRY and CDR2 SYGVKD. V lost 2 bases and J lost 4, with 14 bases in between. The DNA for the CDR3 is TGTGCCATCAGTGAGCCCGACCTTGGTCTCACTGAAGCTTTCTTT. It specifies CAISEPDLGLTEAFF.

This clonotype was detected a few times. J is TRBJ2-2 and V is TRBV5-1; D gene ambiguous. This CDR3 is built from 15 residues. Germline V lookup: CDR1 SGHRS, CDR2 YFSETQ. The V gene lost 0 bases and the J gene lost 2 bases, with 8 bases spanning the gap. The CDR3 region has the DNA TGCGCCAGCAGCTTGGTCCAATTAAACACCGGGGAGCTGTTTTTT. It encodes CASSLVQLNTGELFF.

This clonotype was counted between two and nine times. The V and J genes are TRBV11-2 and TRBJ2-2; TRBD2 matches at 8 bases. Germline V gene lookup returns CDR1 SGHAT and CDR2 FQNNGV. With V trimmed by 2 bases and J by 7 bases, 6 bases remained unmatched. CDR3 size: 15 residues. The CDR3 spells CASSLQGLGVGELFF. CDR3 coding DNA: TGTGCCAGCAGCTTACAGGGACTAGGGGTCGGGGAGCTGTTTTTT. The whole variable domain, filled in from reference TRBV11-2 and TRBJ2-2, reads EAGVAQSPRYKIIEKRQSVAFWCNPISGHATLYWYQQILGQGPKLLIQFQNNGVVDDSQLPKDRFSAERLKGVDSTLKIQPAKLEDSAVYLCASSLQGLGVGELFFGEGSRLTVL.

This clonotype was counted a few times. As DNA, the CDR3 is TGCAGTGCTAGGTCGCCGGGACAGGGGTCCTACGAGCAGTACTTC. Translated: CSARSPGQGSYEQYF. The rearrangement uses TRBV20-1 and TRBJ2-7; 10 bases agree with TRBD1. V trimming: 3 bases; J trimming: 1 base; junction bases outside the gene matches: 6. The CDR3 is made up of 15 amino acids. Germline-derived CDR1 and CDR2 are DFQATT and SNEGSKA (reference sequence).

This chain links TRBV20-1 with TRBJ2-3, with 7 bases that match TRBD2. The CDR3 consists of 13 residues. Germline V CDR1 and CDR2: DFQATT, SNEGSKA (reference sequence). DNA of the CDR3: TGCAGGGGGGGGGGAGCTAGCACAGATACGCAGTATTTT. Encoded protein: CRGGGASTDTQYF.